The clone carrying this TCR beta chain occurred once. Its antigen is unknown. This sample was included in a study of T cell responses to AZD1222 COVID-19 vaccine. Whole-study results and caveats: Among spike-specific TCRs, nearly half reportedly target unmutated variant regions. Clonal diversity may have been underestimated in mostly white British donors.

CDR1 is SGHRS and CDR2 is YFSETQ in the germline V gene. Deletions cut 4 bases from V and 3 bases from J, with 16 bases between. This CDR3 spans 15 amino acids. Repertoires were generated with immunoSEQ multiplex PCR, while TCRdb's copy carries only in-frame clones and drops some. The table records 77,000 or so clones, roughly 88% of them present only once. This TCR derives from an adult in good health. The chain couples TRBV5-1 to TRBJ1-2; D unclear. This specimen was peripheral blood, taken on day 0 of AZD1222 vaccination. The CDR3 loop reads CASSADSPGDYGYTF. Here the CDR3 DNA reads TGCGCCAGCAGCGCCGATAGCCCCGGGGACTATGGCTACACCTTC.